This entry is about one TCR beta chain. Antigen: not known. The sample belongs to a study of cytomegalovirus exposure and HLA in healthy donors. Germline assignment: CDR1 SGHTA and CDR2 FQGNSA. Trimming removed 5 bases from V and 4 bases from J, with 11 bases in between. CDR3 length equals 13 residues. The protocol was immunoSEQ multiplex PCR, while the TCRdb copy is restricted to in-frame clones and leaves out a portion. The sample has approximately 200,000 clones; roughly 88% are singletons. Study-level points and caveats: Specific recognition of CMV antigens was confirmed in vitro for a few chains (all CMV-associated). Associated with cytomegalovirus, according to the listing, were 164 TCR beta chains. The classifier was said to identify cytomegalovirus status with high specificity and sensitivity. According to a subsequent analysis, TCR clusters from the first cohort were inclined to appear together in the 110 or so validation repertoires.

The TCR originated in a woman aged 25 to 45 in good health and CMV-seropositive. This chain connects TRBV7-2 to TRBJ2-5; no definite D call. Material for sequencing was PBMCs. For the CDR3, the DNA is TGTGCCAGCAGCGCTTGGGCTGGAGAGACCCAGTACTTC. Encoded protein: CASSAWAGETQYF. The entire variable domain, with the rest obtained from reference TRBV7-2 and TRBJ2-5, is as follows: GAGVSQSPSNKVTEKGKDVELRCDPISGHTALYWYRQSLGQGLEFLIYFQGNSAPDKSGLPSDRFSAERTGGSVSTLTIQRTQQEDSAVYLCASSAWAGETQYFGPGTRLLVL.